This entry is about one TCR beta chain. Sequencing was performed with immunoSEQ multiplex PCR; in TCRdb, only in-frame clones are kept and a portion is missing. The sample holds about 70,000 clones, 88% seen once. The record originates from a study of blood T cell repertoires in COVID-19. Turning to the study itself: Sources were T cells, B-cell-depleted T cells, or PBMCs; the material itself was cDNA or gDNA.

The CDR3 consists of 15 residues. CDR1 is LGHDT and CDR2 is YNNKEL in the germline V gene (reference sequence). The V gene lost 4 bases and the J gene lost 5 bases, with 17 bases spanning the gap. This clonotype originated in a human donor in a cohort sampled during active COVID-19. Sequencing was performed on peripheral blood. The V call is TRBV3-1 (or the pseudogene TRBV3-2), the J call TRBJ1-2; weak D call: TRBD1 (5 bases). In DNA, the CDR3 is TGTGCCAGCAGCCCGACTCTGACAGAGAGTTATGGCTACACCTTC. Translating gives CASSPTLTESYGYTF.